A single sample gave rise to the 32 T cell receptor beta chains below, sequenced in a study of T cells in Graves' hyperthyroidism and ophthalmopathy. TCR beta CDR3 region amplification was performed from RNA transcripts. TCR CDR3 underwent first-round RT-PCR with the HTBI primer set. MiXCR, applied by TCRdb to the multiplex PCR reads, yields one record per CDR3 protein. The data contain 150,000 or so distinct CDR3 sequences, about 9.4% of them singletons. Sequencing was performed on blood. The receptors come from a woman younger than 35 with Graves' hyperthyroidism that later progressed to Graves' ophthalmopathy.

This clonotype was found many times. As DNA, the CDR3 is TGTGCCAGCAGCAACCAGGGGAGATATGGCTACACCTTC. Amino acid sequence: CASSNQGRYGYTF. V is TRBV2 and J is TRBJ1-2; D is perhaps TRBD1 (6 bases). V lost 6 bases and J 5 bases, leaving 13 bases between the germline ends. Per germline, CDR1 SNHLY and CDR2 FYNNEI. The CDR3 totals 13 residues. Full variable domain (missing parts from reference TRBV2 and TRBJ1-2): EPEVTQTPSHQVTQMGQEVILRCVPISNHLYFYWYRQILGQKVEFLVSFYNNEISEKSEIFDDQFSVERPDGSNFTLKIRSTKLEDSAMYFCASSNQGRYGYTFGSGTRLTVV.

This clonotype has at least ten counts. CDR3 region: CASSQGETVNYGYTF. The CDR3 DNA sequence: TGTGCCAGCAGCCAAGGCGAGACAGTTAACTATGGCTACACCTTC. V is TRBV4-2 and J is TRBJ1-2, with a tentative D call TRBD1 (5 bases). Germline V lookup: CDR1 LGHNA, CDR2 YNFKEQ. The length of the CDR3 is 15 residues. Trimming shortened V by 1 base and J by 1 base, and 10 bases separated the two germline ends.

This clonotype was seen repeatedly, ten times or more. The V and J genes are TRBV7-9 and TRBJ2-1, with 8 positions matching TRBD2. Per the germline V gene, CDR1 is SEHNR and CDR2 is FQNEAQ (reference sequence). V lost 2 bases and J lost 9; bases outside the gene matches: 9. The CDR3 totals 15 residues. The CDR3: CASSLKTAGALEQFF. The DNA of the CDR3 is TGTGCCAGCAGCTTAAAAACAGCGGGAGCGCTTGAGCAGTTCTTC.

This clonotype was recorded many times. The genes are TRBV2 and TRBJ2-7; D is undetermined. The V gene lost 5 bases and the J gene lost 2 bases, with 7 bases spanning the gap. The V gene's germline CDR1 is SNHLY and CDR2 FYNNEI. The CDR3 totals 12 residues. CDR3 protein: CASSIGTYEQYF. CDR3 sequence (DNA): TGTGCCAGCAGTATAGGGACCTACGAGCAGTACTTC. Combining the CDR3 with reference TRBV2 and TRBJ2-7 gives the whole variable domain EPEVTQTPSHQVTQMGQEVILRCVPISNHLYFYWYRQILGQKVEFLVSFYNNEISEKSEIFDDQFSVERPDGSNFTLKIRSTKLEDSAMYFCASSIGTYEQYFGPGTRLTVT.

This clonotype was picked up many times. The rearrangement joins TRBV5-5 to TRBJ2-7, with D tentatively TRBD1 (6 bases). CDR3 length: 16 residues. With 3 bases removed from V and 3 bases from J, the gap between germline ends came to 19 bases. Germline V lookup: CDR1 SGHKS, CDR2 YYEKEE (reference sequence). The CDR3 DNA reads as TGTGCCAGCAGCTCCCAGTCCGGGACATTTTACTACGAGCAGTACTTC. It translates to CASSSQSGTFYYEQYF.

The CDR3 spells CATSRDAGAIGYTF. CDR3 DNA: TGTGCCACCAGCAGAGATGCAGGGGCGATCGGCTACACCTTC. This sequence joins TRBV15 and TRBJ1-2; the D gene is possibly TRBD1 (6 bases). V lost 0 bases to trimming and J lost 8 bases, with 13 bases between them. Germline loops: CDR1 LNHNV, CDR2 YYDKDF (reference sequence). The CDR3 is 14 residues long.

This clonotype was recorded many times. This sequence joins TRBV30 and TRBJ2-7; no reliable D call. CDR1 GTSNPN and CDR2 SVGIG come from the germline V gene (reference sequence). V lost 3 bases and J 2 bases, leaving 5 bases between the germline ends. The CDR3 totals 11 residues. The CDR3 bases are TGTGCCTGGAGCAGCCCCTACGAGCAGTACTTC. Translation: CAWSSPYEQYF.

This clonotype was seen ten or more times. The chain joins TRBV27 to TRBJ2-1, with a tentative D call TRBD1 (6 bases). The length of the CDR3 is 17 residues. Germline loops: CDR1 MNHEY, CDR2 SMNVEV (reference sequence). Deletions cut 1 base from V and 10 bases from J, with 23 bases between. The CDR3 region is CASSLLVVAGDVGEQFF. CDR3 DNA: TGTGCCAGCAGTTTATTAGTAGTCGCAGGGGATGTTGGGGAGCAGTTCTTC.

The rearrangement joins TRBV19 to TRBJ1-5; D is unclear. This CDR3 comprises 14 residues. CDR1 and CDR2 from the germline V gene are LNHDA and SQIVND (reference sequence). V lost 3 bases and J 2 bases, leaving 8 bases between the germline ends. CDR3 in amino acids: CASSIAWGNQPQHF. CDR3 coding DNA: TGTGCCAGTAGTATTGCCTGGGGCAATCAGCCCCAGCATTTT.

This clonotype was recorded many times. V is TRBV27 and J is TRBJ2-1; 8 bases map to TRBD1. V was pared by 0 bases and J by 4 bases, with 2 bases of the junction left unmatched. The CDR3 contains 15 residues. Germline loops: CDR1 MNHEY, CDR2 SMNVEV (reference sequence). As DNA, the CDR3 is TGTGCCAGCAGTTTATCTAGGACAGGGTACAATGAGCAGTTCTTC. It specifies CASSLSRTGYNEQFF.

Note on this clonotype: Just one base apart from a much larger clone, this may be a read error. The V call is TRBV20-1, the J call TRBJ2-7; a weak D match, TRBD2 (6 bases). The V and J ends lost 5 bases and 3 bases respectively, with 11 bases between them. Germline assignment: CDR1 DFQATT and CDR2 SNEGSKA (reference sequence). The CDR3 contains 12 residues. As DNA, the CDR3 is TGCAGTGCTGTTCGGCGGGACTACGAGCAGTACTTC. Protein: CSAVRRDYEQYF.

This clonotype was observed at least ten times. V is TRBV2 and J is TRBJ2-1, with TRBD1 matching over 7 bases. Germline V gives CDR1 SNHLY, CDR2 FYNNEI. The CDR3 length is 14 residues. V gave up 10 bases and J gave up 3 bases; unmatched junction bases: 9. This CDR3 is CATRRQGDYNEQFF. CDR3 in DNA: TGTGCCACCCGGAGGCAGGGGGACTACAATGAGCAGTTCTTC.

This clonotype was counted ten times or more. The rearrangement uses TRBV5-1 and TRBJ2-1; 8 nucleotides align to TRBD1. Germline values: CDR1 SGHRS, CDR2 YFSETQ. Germline trimming cut 0 bases from V and 6 bases from J; bases unmatched to any gene: 11. This CDR3 spans 17 amino acids. The CDR3 DNA follows: TGCGCCAGCAGCTTGGATTATGGGCAGGGGGCCCCCAATGAGCAGTTCTTC. This codes for CASSLDYGQGAPNEQFF.

This clonotype has ten or more counts. This chain's CDR3 is CASSYADRDGTDTQYF. CDR3 nucleotide sequence: TGTGCCAGCAGTTACGCGGACAGGGACGGCACAGATACGCAGTATTTT. The chain employs TRBV6-5 and TRBJ2-3; TRBD1 matches 8 bases. CDR1 and CDR2 (germline): MNHEY, SVGAGI. J was trimmed by 1 base and V by 2 bases; bases with no gene match: 5. The CDR3 is 16 amino acids.

This sequence joins TRBV5-4 and TRBJ2-5, with D possibly TRBD2 on 6 matching bases. This CDR3 region has 15 residues. Trimming pared 6 bases from V and 5 bases from J, leaving 20 bases between. CDR1 and CDR2 (germline): SGHNT, YYREEE (reference sequence). DNA for the CDR3: TGTGCCAGCAAAGTCGGGGGAGTCACTGTTGAGACCCAGTACTTC. Translated: CASKVGGVTVETQYF.

This clonotype was detected ten times or more. The genes are TRBV20-1 and TRBJ2-7, with D maybe TRBD1 (6 bases). Germline values: CDR1 DFQATT, CDR2 SNEGSKA (reference sequence). V dropped 1 base and J dropped 4 bases, with 17 bases sitting between them. This CDR3 region has 15 residues. The CDR3 loop reads CSARVLDSEGYEQYF. The CDR3 DNA sequence: TGCAGTGCTAGAGTCCTGGACAGTGAAGGGTACGAGCAGTACTTC.

The chain recombines TRBV20-1 with TRBJ2-7; 11 bases agree with TRBD2. The V segment lost 2 bases and the J segment 1 base; nucleotides outside the gene matches: 4. The CDR3 consists of 15 residues. Germline V gene sequence: CDR1 DFQATT, CDR2 SNEGSKA (reference sequence). The CDR3 loop reads CSARPIAGGSYEQYF. The DNA for the CDR3 is TGCAGTGCTAGACCAATAGCGGGAGGGTCCTACGAGCAGTACTTC.

This clonotype was recorded at least ten times. The rearrangement links TRBV29-1 to TRBJ2-3; 14 bases match TRBD2. Unmatched junction bases numbered 7, after V lost 5 bases and J lost 0 bases. Germline values: CDR1 SQVTM, CDR2 ANQGSEA. The CDR3 extends over 17 amino acids. The CDR3 is CSVYGLAGGKSTDTQYF. CDR3 DNA: TGCAGCGTTTACGGACTAGCGGGGGGAAAGAGCACAGATACGCAGTATTTT.

The table lists this clonotype with many counts. This rearrangement joins TRBV11-2 to TRBJ2-5; 10 positions match TRBD1. With 2 bases clipped from V and 5 bases from J, the junction kept 5 bases outside the gene matches. There are 15 residues in the CDR3. Per germline, CDR1 SGHAT and CDR2 FQNNGV. CDR3 loop: CASSLTDRGQETQYF. The CDR3 nucleotides are TGTGCCAGCAGCTTAACCGACAGGGGGCAGGAGACCCAGTACTTC.

This clonotype came up many times. The V call is TRBV7-9, the J call TRBJ2-1, with TRBD2 matching 8 bases. CDR1 is SEHNR and CDR2 is FQNEAQ in the germline V gene (reference sequence). CDR3 length: 18 amino acids. With 1 base clipped from V and 1 base from J, the junction kept 9 bases outside the gene matches. The CDR3 DNA follows: TGTGCCAGCAGCTTAGATGCGGGAGGTGGGCAATCCTACAATGAGCAGTTCTTC. It codes for CASSLDAGGGQSYNEQFF.

In its sample, this clonotype was seen many times. V gene TRBV15 combines with J gene TRBJ1-1; the D gene is possibly TRBD1 (5 bases). The ends were cut back, 0 bases at V and 4 bases at J, with 9 bases in the middle. Per germline, CDR1 LNHNV and CDR2 YYDKDF (reference sequence). The CDR3 loop spans 14 amino acids. In DNA form, the CDR3 reads TGTGCCACCAGCAGAGATAGAGGGACCACTGAAGCTTTCTTT. Encoded protein: CATSRDRGTTEAFF.

This chain links TRBV20-1 with TRBJ2-1; 9 bases match TRBD1. Germline loops: CDR1 DFQATT, CDR2 SNEGSKA (reference sequence). With 6 bases clipped from V and 6 bases from J, the junction kept 12 bases outside the gene matches. The CDR3 loop spans 15 amino acids. DNA for the CDR3: TGCAGTGCCAAACCTCCGGGACAGGGTTTCAATGAGCAGTTCTTC. Amino acids: CSAKPPGQGFNEQFF.

This clonotype was counted at least ten times. The V and J genes are TRBV9 and TRBJ2-7; no clear D gene. The germline V gene has CDR1 SGDLS and CDR2 YYNGEE. V gave up 4 bases and J gave up 2 bases, with 13 bases separating them. The CDR3 extends over 14 amino acids. The CDR3: CASSPSGGTYEQYF. The DNA for the CDR3 is TGTGCCAGCAGCCCTTCTGGCGGTACCTACGAGCAGTACTTC.

This clonotype occurred many times. The rearrangement uses TRBV7-2 and TRBJ1-5, with D possibly TRBD1 on 5 matching bases. CDR3 length: 17 amino acids. Germline V gene sequence: CDR1 SGHTA, CDR2 FQGNSA. V lost 1 base and J 2 bases, leaving 15 bases between the germline ends. The CDR3, as DNA: TGTGCCAGCAGCTTAGGGGGCTGGGGGATTGGCAATCAGCCCCAGCATTTT. It yields the protein CASSLGGWGIGNQPQHF.

About this clonotype itself: This may be a read error: a much more frequent sequence differs by one nucleotide. The V gene is TRBV28, the J gene TRBJ1-4; TRBD1 is a possible D gene (6 bases). The CDR3 extends over 15 amino acids. In germline, CDR1 is MDHEN, CDR2 SYDVKM. V was pared by 3 bases and J by 9 bases, with 17 bases between. CDR3 sequence reads: CASSFGQGLFKKLFF. CDR3 DNA: TGTGCCAGCAGTTTCGGCCAGGGGCTCTTTAAAAAACTGTTTTTT.

This clonotype was counted between two and nine times. V gene TRBV25-1 combines with J gene TRBJ2-5, with D hard to call. Trimming pared 6 bases from V and 3 bases from J, leaving 5 bases between. The CDR3 totals 11 residues. Germline CDR1 reads MGHDK; CDR2 reads SYGVNS. CDR3 amino acids: CASRMEETQYF. CDR3 DNA: TGTGCCAGCAGGATGGAAGAGACCCAGTACTTC. The full variable domain, in which reference TRBV25-1 and TRBJ2-5 provide the parts outside the CDR3, is EADIYQTPRYLVIGTGKKITLECSQTMGHDKMYWYQQDPGMELHLIHYSYGVNSTEKGDLSSESTVSRIRTEHFPLTLESARPSHTSQYLCASRMEETQYFGPGTRLLVL.

The V call is TRBV6-1, the J call TRBJ2-1; D possibly corresponds to TRBD1 (5 bases). Trimming removed 2 bases at V and 6 bases at J, with 5 bases between. This CDR3 spans 12 amino acids. Germline V gene lookup returns CDR1 MNHNS and CDR2 SASEGT. The CDR3 loop reads CASSEQGNEQFF. The CDR3 DNA reads TGTGCCAGCAGTGAACAGGGCAATGAGCAGTTCTTC.

The J gene is TRBJ1-1, the V gene TRBV13; D is unclear. The CDR3 is made up of 13 amino acids. In germline, CDR1 is PRHDT, CDR2 FYEKMQ (reference sequence). V was cut by 0 bases and J by 8 bases, with 10 bases left in between. Here the CDR3 reads CASSLGSMGEAFF. The CDR3 DNA is TGTGCCAGCAGCTTAGGTTCAATGGGGGAAGCTTTCTTT.

This clonotype was observed at least ten times. This chain uses TRBV11-2 with TRBJ2-4; 8 nucleotides match TRBD1. The CDR3 extends over 17 amino acids. CDR1 is SGHAT, CDR2 FQNNGV, per germline. V lost 0 bases and J lost 9; bases outside the gene matches: 13. CDR3 sequence reads: CASSLDPYRGSGGIQYF. CDR3 in DNA: TGTGCCAGCAGCTTAGATCCCTACAGGGGGTCCGGGGGCATTCAGTACTTC.

This clonotype came up many times. This chain links TRBV2 with TRBJ1-1; 9 positions match TRBD1. Trimming removed 7 bases from V and 4 bases from J; junction bases left unmatched: 7. The CDR3 consists of 14 residues. The germline gives CDR1 SNHLY, CDR2 FYNNEI. CDR3 coding DNA: TGTGCCAGCACCGGACAGGGGCTGGGCACTGAAGCTTTCTTT. It specifies CASTGQGLGTEAFF.

The V call is TRBV20-1, the J call TRBJ2-7; 8 nucleotides align to TRBD2. The V gene's germline CDR1 is DFQATT and CDR2 SNEGSKA (reference sequence). V was pared by 4 bases and J by 6 bases, with 8 bases of the junction left unmatched. There are 13 residues in the CDR3. The CDR3 is CSAITSGVGEQYF. The CDR3 DNA reads TGCAGTGCTATAACTAGCGGCGTAGGCGAGCAGTACTTC.

This clonotype was observed many times. The chain couples TRBV12-3 or TRBV12-4 to TRBJ2-3, with TRBD2 matching over 8 bases. J gave up 5 bases and V 5 bases, and 15 bases lay outside the gene matches. The CDR3 covers 17 residues. As DNA, the CDR3 is TGTGCCAGCAGTCCCACACTCTCGGGGGGGGCCGAAGATACGCAGTATTTT. This gives the protein CASSPTLSGGAEDTQYF.